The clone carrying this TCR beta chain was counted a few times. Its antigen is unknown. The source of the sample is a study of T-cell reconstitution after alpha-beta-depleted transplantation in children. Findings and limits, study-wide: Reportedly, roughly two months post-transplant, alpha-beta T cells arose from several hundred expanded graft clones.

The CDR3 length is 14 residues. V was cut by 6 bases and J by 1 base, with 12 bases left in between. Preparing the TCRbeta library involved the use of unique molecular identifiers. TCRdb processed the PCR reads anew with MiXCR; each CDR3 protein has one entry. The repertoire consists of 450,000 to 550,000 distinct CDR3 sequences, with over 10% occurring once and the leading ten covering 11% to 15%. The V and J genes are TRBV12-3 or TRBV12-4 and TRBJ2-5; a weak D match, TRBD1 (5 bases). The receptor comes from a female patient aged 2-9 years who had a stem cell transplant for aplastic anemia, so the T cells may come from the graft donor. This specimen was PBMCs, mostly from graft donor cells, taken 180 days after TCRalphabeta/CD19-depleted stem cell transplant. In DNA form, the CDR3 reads TGTGCCAGCAGCCTAGGACACCTCCAAGAGACCCAGTACTTC. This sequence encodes CASSLGHLQETQYF.